These T cell receptor beta chains were read from a single sample in a study of PD-L1 blockade in urothelial cancer. Using immunoSEQ multiplex PCR, the repertoire was profiled, and TCRdb retains in-frame clones only, with some absent. This table has about 80,000 clones, around four fifths appearing once. The sequenced sample was PBMCs, obtained around atezolizumab (anti-PD-L1) treatment. Every receptor here comes from a man aged 35 to 55 with urothelial cancer. The CDR3 runs from the conserved cysteine through the conserved F or W. A D gene is named only where the DNA matches it firmly. Size is omitted from some rows. Given values are once, few, many or a class for expanded clones.

d_gene	v_gene	j_gene	abundance	CDR3aa	CDR3nt
-	TRBV25-1	TRBJ1-2	-	CASSAGNRASYTF	TGTGCCAGCAGTGCAGGGAACAGGGCAAGCTACACCTTC
-	TRBV6-5	TRBJ1-2	-	CATRTPGQGNYGYTF	TGTGCCACACGAACTCCGGGGCAGGGGAACTATGGCTACACCTTC
-	TRBV20-1	TRBJ2-7	-	CSAAPGYEQYF	TGCAGTGCCGCCCCAGGGTACGAGCAGTACTTC
TRBD1	TRBV28	TRBJ2-6	-	CASRTGAGANVLTF	TGTGCCAGCAGGACAGGGGCAGGGGCCAACGTCCTGACTTTC
TRBD1	TRBV29-1	TRBJ2-2	-	CSVLDDRGNTGELFF	TGCAGCGTTTTAGACGACAGGGGCAACACCGGGGAGCTGTTTTTT
TRBD2	TRBV19	TRBJ2-3	-	CASSLAGVSTDTQYF	TGTGCCAGTAGTCTAGCGGGAGTGAGCACAGATACGCAGTATTTT
-	TRBV5-4	TRBJ2-2	-	CASAPSNTGELFF	TGTGCCAGCGCGCCGTCGAACACCGGGGAGCTGTTTTTT
TRBD2	TRBV2	TRBJ2-7	-	CASSELGEGAYEQYF	TGTGCCAGCAGTGAACTGGGGGAGGGCGCTTACGAGCAGTACTTC
-	TRBV20-1	TRBJ2-3	once	CSASENTQYF	TGCAGTGCTAGTGAGAATACGCAGTATTTT
-	TRBV7-9	TRBJ1-1	-	CASSSREETEAFF	TGTGCCAGCAGCTCCAGGGAGGAAACTGAAGCTTTCTTT
-	TRBV18	TRBJ1-5	-	CASSPGGVKSQPQHF	TGTGCCAGCTCACCGGGGGGGGTAAAAAGTCAGCCCCAGCATTTT
-	TRBV6-5	TRBJ1-2	-	CASSYGGTGRGGYTF	TGTGCCAGCAGTTACGGGGGGACGGGTCGGGGCGGCTACACCTTC
-	TRBV20-1	TRBJ2-5	once	CSARDQETQYF	TGCAGTGCTAGAGATCAGGAGACCCAGTACTTC
TRBD2	TRBV5-4	TRBJ2-1	once	CASSSRVSGVYNEQFF	TGTGCCAGCAGCTCCCGGGTTAGCGGGGTCTACAATGAGCAGTTCTTC
-	TRBV19	TRBJ1-2	-	CASSILQGNGYTF	TGTGCCAGTAGTATACTCCAGGGAAATGGCTACACCTTC
-	TRBV20-1	TRBJ1-4	-	CSASRSEKLFF	TGCAGTGCTAGTAGAAGTGAAAAACTGTTTTTT
TRBD1	TRBV19	TRBJ2-5	-	CASSTGTERRETQYF	TGTGCCAGTAGTACCGGGACAGAGAGGCGAGAGACCCAGTACTTC
TRBD1	TRBV28	TRBJ2-1	once	CASAQLDRGFF	TGTGCCAGCGCCCAGCTGGACAGGGGGTTCTTC
-	TRBV11-3	TRBJ2-1	-	CASSLGGGPYNEQFF	TGTGCCAGCAGCTTAGGTGGTGGGCCCTACAATGAGCAGTTCTTC
-	TRBV7-2	TRBJ2-3	many	CASSSHRTALGTDTQYF	TGTGCCAGCAGCTCCCATAGGACAGCCCTAGGCACAGATACGCAGTATTTT
-	TRBV28	TRBJ2-7	-	CATETGSYEQYF	TGTGCCACAGAGACAGGATCCTACGAGCAGTACTTC
TRBD2	TRBV2	TRBJ2-5	-	CASSVDSGRETQYF	TGTGCCAGCAGTGTTGATAGCGGGAGGGAGACCCAGTACTTC
TRBD1	TRBV9	TRBJ2-3	-	CASSVEPGGSTDTQYF	TGTGCCAGCAGCGTAGAACCAGGGGGTAGCACAGATACGCAGTATTTT
-	TRBV23-1	TRBJ2-7	-	CASSQSQDYEQYF	TGCGCCAGCAGTCAATCGCAGGACTACGAGCAGTACTTC
TRBD2	TRBV12-5	TRBJ2-1	once	CASSLGLAGYNEQFF	TGTGCTAGTTCTCTGGGACTAGCGGGATACAATGAGCAGTTCTTC
TRBD1	TRBV28	TRBJ1-2	-	CASKGGGLGGYTF	TGTGCCTCCAAAGGGGGCGGTCTCGGTGGCTACACCTTC
-	TRBV30	TRBJ2-2	-	CAWTGIRGTGELFF	TGTGCCTGGACAGGGATACGCGGCACCGGGGAGCTGTTTTTT
-	TRBV19	TRBJ1-5	-	CATQGSNQPQHF	TGTGCCACCCAGGGGAGCAATCAGCCCCAGCATTTT
TRBD2	TRBV28	TRBJ2-2	-	CASSPTSSGSAGELFF	TGTGCCAGCAGTCCCACCTCAAGCGGGAGTGCTGGGGAGCTGTTTTTT
-	TRBV5-1	TRBJ2-1	-	CASSRSEQNEQFF	TGCGCCAGCAGCCGGAGCGAGCAAAATGAGCAGTTCTTC
TRBD1	TRBV19	TRBJ2-1	-	CASSQTGVGLNEQFF	TGTGCCAGTAGCCAGACAGGGGTGGGTTTGAATGAGCAGTTCTTC
TRBD1	TRBV30	TRBJ1-1	-	CAWSVQGSGNTEAFF	TGTGCCTGGAGTGTACAGGGGAGCGGGAACACTGAAGCTTTCTTT
TRBD1	TRBV30	TRBJ1-1	-	CAWSVGGTGVTEAFF	TGTGCCTGGAGTGTAGGGGGGACAGGGGTCACTGAAGCTTTCTTT
TRBD1	TRBV19	TRBJ1-5	-	CASSMGTGRNQPQHF	TGTGCCAGTAGTATGGGGACAGGCCGCAATCAGCCCCAGCATTTT
TRBD1	TRBV19	TRBJ1-1	-	CASLRGGTGNTEAFF	TGTGCCAGTCTCAGAGGGGGCACAGGGAACACTGAAGCTTTCTTT